Sequencing of this TCR beta chain was carried out in a study of regulatory T cells in long-lasting Graves disease. TCR beta libraries were built with iRepertoire HTBI primers and Arm-PCR of CDR3 regions. TCRdb used MiXCR to reprocess the multiplex PCR reads, holding one entry per CDR3 protein. The sample contains hundreds of thousands of distinct CDR3 sequences, 25% to 35% of which appear only once. For this clonotype: Its antigen is as yet unknown.

Notes on the study in general: Authors noted too few samples as a limitation. Favored gene segments in persistent disease were TRBV28, TRBJ1-2 and TRBJ2-5.

The time point denotes: persistent/refractory GD, antithyroid drugs over 5 years with positive TRAb. The TCR library was made from RNA that had been extracted from PBMCs in TRIzol. Around 9.8 milliliters of peripheral blood were taken and placed in EDTA tubes. The CDR3 is 13 residues long. CDR1 and CDR2 from the germline V gene are SQVTM and ANQGSEA. V was pared by 4 bases and J by 2 bases, with 11 bases between. The receptor's source is a female donor with Graves disease. This chain links TRBV29-1 with TRBJ1-2; no reliable D call. Here the sequenced sample was peripheral blood mononuclear cells (PBMCs), taken when the disease was refractory, from a patient treated with antithyroid drugs. The CDR3 loop reads CSVVELGNYGYTF. The CDR3 coding sequence is TGCAGCGTTGTTGAACTCGGGAACTATGGCTACACCTTC.